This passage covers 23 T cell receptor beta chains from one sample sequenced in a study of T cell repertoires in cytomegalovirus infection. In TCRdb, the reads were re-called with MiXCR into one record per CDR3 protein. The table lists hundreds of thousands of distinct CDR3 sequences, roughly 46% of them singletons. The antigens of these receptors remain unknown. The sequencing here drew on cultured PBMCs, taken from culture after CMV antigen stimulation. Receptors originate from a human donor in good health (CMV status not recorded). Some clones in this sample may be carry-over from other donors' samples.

The CDR3 coding sequence is TGTGCCAGCAGTTTTTCGGGACAGTTATATGGCTACACCTTC. Its protein product is CASSFSGQLYGYTF. The V gene is TRBV12-3 or TRBV12-4, the J gene TRBJ1-2; 7 bases are shared with TRBD1. This CDR3 contains 14 residues. The ends lost 3 bases at V and 5 bases at J; junction bases unmatched: 6.

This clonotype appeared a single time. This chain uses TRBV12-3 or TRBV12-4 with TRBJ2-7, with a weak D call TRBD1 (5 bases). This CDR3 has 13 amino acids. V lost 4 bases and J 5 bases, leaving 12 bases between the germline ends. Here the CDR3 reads CASSSPMGHEQYF. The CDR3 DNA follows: TGTGCCAGCAGTTCCCCTATGGGGCACGAGCAGTACTTC.

The CDR3 here is CSGEAGGTTGELFF. DNA for the CDR3: TGCAGCGGGGAAGCGGGAGGGACCACCGGGGAGCTGTTTTTT. This chain connects TRBV29-1 to TRBJ2-2, with TRBD2 matching 10 bases. CDR1 and CDR2 from the germline V gene are SQVTM and ANQGSEA. The CDR3 length is 14 residues. Germline trimming cut 7 bases from V and 4 bases from J; bases unmatched to any gene: 6.

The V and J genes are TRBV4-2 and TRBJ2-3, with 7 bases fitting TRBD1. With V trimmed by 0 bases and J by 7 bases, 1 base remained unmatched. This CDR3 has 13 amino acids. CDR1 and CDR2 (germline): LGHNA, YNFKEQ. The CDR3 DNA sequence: TGTGCCAGCAGCCAAGACAGGGGGTATACGCAGTATTTT. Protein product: CASSQDRGYTQYF.

The CDR3, as DNA: TGTGCCAGCAGTTACTCGATCCCCGGGGGAGGATCACCCCTCCACTTT. Protein: CASSYSIPGGGSPLHF. The gene calls are TRBV6-5 and TRBJ1-6, with D possibly TRBD1 on 5 matching bases. The CDR3 extends over 16 amino acids. V lost 0 bases and J 10 bases, leaving 16 bases between the germline ends. From germline, CDR1 is MNHEY and CDR2 SVGAGI.

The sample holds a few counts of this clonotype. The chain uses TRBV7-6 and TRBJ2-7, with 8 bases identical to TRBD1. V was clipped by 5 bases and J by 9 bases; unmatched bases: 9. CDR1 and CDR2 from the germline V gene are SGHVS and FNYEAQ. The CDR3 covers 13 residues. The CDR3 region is CASSKDRVGGQYF. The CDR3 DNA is TGTGCCAGCAGCAAGGACAGGGTGGGTGGGCAGTACTTC.

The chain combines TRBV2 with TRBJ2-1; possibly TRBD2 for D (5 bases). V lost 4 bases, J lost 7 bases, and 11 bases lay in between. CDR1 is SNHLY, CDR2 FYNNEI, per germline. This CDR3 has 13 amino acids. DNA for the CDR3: TGTGCCAGCAGTGCCACCCGGGGAAATGAGCAGTTCTTC. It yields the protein CASSATRGNEQFF. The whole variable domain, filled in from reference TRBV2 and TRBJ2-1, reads EPEVTQTPSHQVTQMGQEVILRCVPISNHLYFYWYRQILGQKVEFLVSFYNNEISEKSEIFDDQFSVERPDGSNFTLKIRSTKLEDSAMYFCASSATRGNEQFFGPGTRLTVL.

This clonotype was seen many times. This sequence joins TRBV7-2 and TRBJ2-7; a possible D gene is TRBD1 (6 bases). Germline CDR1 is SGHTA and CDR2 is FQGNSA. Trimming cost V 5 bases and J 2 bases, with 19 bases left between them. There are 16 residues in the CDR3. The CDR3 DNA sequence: TGTGCCAGCAGCCCAGGGTGGACAGTGGGTACCTACGAGCAGTACTTC. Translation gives CASSPGWTVGTYEQYF.

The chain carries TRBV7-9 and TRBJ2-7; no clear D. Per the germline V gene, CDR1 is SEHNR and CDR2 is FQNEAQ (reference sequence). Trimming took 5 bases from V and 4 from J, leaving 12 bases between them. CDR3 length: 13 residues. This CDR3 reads CASSPSSHYEQYF. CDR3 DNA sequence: TGTGCCAGCAGCCCCAGTAGCCATTACGAGCAGTACTTC. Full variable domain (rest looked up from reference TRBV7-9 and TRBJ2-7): DTGVSQNPRHKITKRGQNVTFRCDPISEHNRLYWYRQTLGQGPEFLTYFQNEAQLEKSRLLSDRFSAERPKGSFSTLEIQRTEQGDSAMYLCASSPSSHYEQYFGPGTRLTVT.

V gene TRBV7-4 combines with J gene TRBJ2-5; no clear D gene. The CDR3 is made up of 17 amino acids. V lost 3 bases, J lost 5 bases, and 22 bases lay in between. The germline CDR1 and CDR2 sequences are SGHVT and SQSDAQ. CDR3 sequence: CASSFNYMAPKGETQYF. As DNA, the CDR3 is TGTGCCAGCAGCTTTAACTATATGGCCCCCAAAGGGGAGACCCAGTACTTC.

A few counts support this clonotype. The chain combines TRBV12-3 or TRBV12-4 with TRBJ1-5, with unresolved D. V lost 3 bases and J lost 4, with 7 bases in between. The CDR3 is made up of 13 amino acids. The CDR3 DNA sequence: TGTGCCAGCAGTTTTAACCGGAATCAGCCCCAGCATTTT. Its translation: CASSFNRNQPQHF.

For the CDR3, the DNA is TGTGCCAGCAGCCCGCGACAGGGGGCTAAGACAGATACGCAGTATTTT. Its protein product is CASSPRQGAKTDTQYF. The chain combines TRBV7-6 with TRBJ2-3; 10 bases match TRBD1. The J segment lost 3 bases and the V segment lost 5 bases, leaving 8 bases of the junction unmatched. Germline CDR1 reads SGHVS; CDR2 reads FNYEAQ. CDR3 length: 16 residues. The full variable domain, completed using reference TRBV7-6 and TRBJ2-3, is GAGVSQSPRYKVTKRGQDVALRCDPISGHVSLYWYRQALGQGPEFLTYFNYEAQQDKSGLPNDRFSAERPEGSISTLTIQRTEQRDSAMYRCASSPRQGAKTDTQYFGPGTRLTVL.

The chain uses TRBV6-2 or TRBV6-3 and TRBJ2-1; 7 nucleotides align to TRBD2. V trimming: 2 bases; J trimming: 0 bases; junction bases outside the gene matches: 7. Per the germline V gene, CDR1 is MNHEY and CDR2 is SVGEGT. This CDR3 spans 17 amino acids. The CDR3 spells CASSYGLAGVSYNEQFF. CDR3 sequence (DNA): TGTGCCAGCAGTTACGGTTTAGCGGGCGTCTCCTACAATGAGCAGTTCTTC.

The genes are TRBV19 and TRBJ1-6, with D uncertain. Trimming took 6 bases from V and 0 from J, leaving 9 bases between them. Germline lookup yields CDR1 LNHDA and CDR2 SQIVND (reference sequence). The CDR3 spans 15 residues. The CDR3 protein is CASSSVSSYNSPLHF. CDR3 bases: TGTGCCAGTAGCTCTGTTAGCTCCTATAATTCACCCCTCCACTTT. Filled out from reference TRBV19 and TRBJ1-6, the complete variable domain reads DGGITQSPKYLFRKEGQNVTLSCEQNLNHDAMYWYRQDPGQGLRLIYYSQIVNDFQKGDIAEGYSVSREKKESFPLTVTSAQKNPTAFYLCASSSVSSYNSPLHFGNGTRLTVT.

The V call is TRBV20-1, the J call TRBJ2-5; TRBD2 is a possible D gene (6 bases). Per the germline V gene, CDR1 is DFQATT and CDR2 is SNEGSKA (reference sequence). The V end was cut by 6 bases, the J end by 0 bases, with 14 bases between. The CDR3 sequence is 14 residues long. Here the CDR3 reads CSARGYPNQETQYF. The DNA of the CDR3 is TGCAGTGCCCGGGGGTACCCAAACCAAGAGACCCAGTACTTC.

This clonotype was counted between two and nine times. CDR3 sequence: CASSDDYNEQFF. The CDR3 DNA reads TGTGCCAGCAGCGACGACTACAATGAGCAGTTCTTC. V gene TRBV12-3 or TRBV12-4 combines with J gene TRBJ2-1, with unresolved D. The CDR3 is made up of 12 amino acids. Between the trimmed V and J ends, which lost 6 bases and 3 bases, there was a span of 6 bases.

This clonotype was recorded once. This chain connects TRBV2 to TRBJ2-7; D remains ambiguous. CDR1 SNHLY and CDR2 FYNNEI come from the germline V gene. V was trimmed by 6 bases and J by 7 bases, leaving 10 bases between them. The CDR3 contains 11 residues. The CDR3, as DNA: TGTGCCAGCAGGGCCGATAATGAGCAGTACTTC. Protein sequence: CASRADNEQYF. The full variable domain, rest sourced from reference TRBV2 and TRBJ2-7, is EPEVTQTPSHQVTQMGQEVILRCVPISNHLYFYWYRQILGQKVEFLVSFYNNEISEKSEIFDDQFSVERPDGSNFTLKIRSTKLEDSAMYFCASRADNEQYFGPGTRLTVT.

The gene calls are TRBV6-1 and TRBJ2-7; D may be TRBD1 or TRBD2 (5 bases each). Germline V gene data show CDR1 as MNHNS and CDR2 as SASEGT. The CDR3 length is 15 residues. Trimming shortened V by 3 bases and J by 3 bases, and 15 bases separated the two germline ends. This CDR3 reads CASSEVRGMSYEQYF. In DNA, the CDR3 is TGTGCCAGCAGTGAGGTGAGGGGCATGAGCTACGAGCAGTACTTC.

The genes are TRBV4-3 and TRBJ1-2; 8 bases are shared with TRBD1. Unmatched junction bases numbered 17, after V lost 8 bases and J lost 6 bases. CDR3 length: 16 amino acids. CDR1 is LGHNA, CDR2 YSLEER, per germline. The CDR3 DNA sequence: TGCGCCAGCGGCCCCAGCCGGACAGGGAGAATCAATGGCTACACCTTC. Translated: CASGPSRTGRINGYTF.

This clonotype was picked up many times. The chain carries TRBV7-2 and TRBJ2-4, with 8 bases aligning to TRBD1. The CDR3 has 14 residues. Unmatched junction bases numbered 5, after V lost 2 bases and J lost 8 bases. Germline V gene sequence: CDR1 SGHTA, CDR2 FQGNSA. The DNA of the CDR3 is TGTGCCAGCAGCTTAAACAGGGGGGTGGACATTCAGTACTTC. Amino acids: CASSLNRGVDIQYF.

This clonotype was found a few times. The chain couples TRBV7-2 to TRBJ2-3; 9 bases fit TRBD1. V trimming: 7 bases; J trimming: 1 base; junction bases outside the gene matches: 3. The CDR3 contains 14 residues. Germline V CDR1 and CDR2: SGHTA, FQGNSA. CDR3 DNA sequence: TGTGCCAGCAACCGGGACAGGGGCACAGATACGCAGTATTTT. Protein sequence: CASNRDRGTDTQYF. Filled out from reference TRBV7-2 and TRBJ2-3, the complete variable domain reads GAGVSQSPSNKVTEKGKDVELRCDPISGHTALYWYRQSLGQGLEFLIYFQGNSAPDKSGLPSDRFSAERTGGSVSTLTIQRTQQEDSAVYLCASNRDRGTDTQYFGPGTRLTVL.

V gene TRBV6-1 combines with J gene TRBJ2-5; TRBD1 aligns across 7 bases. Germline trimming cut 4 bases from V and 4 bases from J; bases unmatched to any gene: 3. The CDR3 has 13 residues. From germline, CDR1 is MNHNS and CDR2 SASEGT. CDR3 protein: CASSGDRRETQYF. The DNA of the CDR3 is TGTGCCAGCAGTGGGGACAGACGAGAGACCCAGTACTTC.

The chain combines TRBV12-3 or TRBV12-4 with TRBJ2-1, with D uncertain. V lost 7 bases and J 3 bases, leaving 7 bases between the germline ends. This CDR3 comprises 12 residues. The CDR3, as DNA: TGTGCCAGCACCCCCGGCTACAATGAGCAGTTCTTC. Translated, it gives CASTPGYNEQFF.